This section outlines one T cell receptor (beta chain) sequence together with its context. The antigen remains unidentified. CDR1 and CDR2 from the germline V gene are SGHRS and YFSETQ. V lost 0 bases and J lost 8, with 14 bases in between. The CDR3 extends over 14 amino acids. These data are taken from a study of cytomegalovirus exposure and HLA in healthy donors. Study conclusions and caveats: Previous analysis showed most TCR beta V segments were productive about 87% or about 30% of the time. No immune exposure information besides CMV serostatus was available. For TCR beta chains, V- and J-gene trimming was later linked to a missense DCLRE1C variant. Most of the CMV-associated TCR beta chains (in a later analysis) appeared to be HLA-restricted.

PCR involved 60 Vbeta and 13 Jbeta primers. TCRdb keeps only in-frame clones here, not all; method: immunoSEQ multiplex PCR. The sample yields some 140,000 clones, 79% seen once. Sequenced input: PBMCs. The TCR originated in a man aged 25-45 years in good health and CMV-seropositive. The J gene is TRBJ1-2, the V gene TRBV5-1; D not certain. The chain's CDR3 is CASSLGHPGRGYTF. The DNA of the CDR3 is TGCGCCAGCAGCTTGGGGCACCCTGGGAGGGGCTACACCTTC.